Presented here are 30 T cell receptor beta chains from one specimen sequenced in a study of cytomegalovirus exposure and HLA in healthy donors. Researchers ran the PCR with 60 Vbeta and 13 Jbeta primers. The repertoire was sequenced with immunoSEQ multiplex PCR; TCRdb's copy has only in-frame clones and lacks some. The table shows around 140,000 clones, with under 70% occurring only once. Sequencing was performed on PBMCs. These receptors all come from a woman in her fifties or sixties in good health and CMV-seronegative.

This clone has just a few counts. The rearrangement uses TRBV14 and TRBJ2-3, with TRBD2 matching over 12 bases. V lost 4 bases to trimming and J lost 2 bases; unmatched junction nucleotides: 4. This CDR3 is 16 amino acids long. CDR1 is SGHDN, CDR2 FVKESK, per germline. The CDR3 sequence: CASSPTSGGITDTQYF. The CDR3 bases are TGTGCCAGCAGCCCGACTAGCGGGGGCATCACAGATACGCAGTATTTT.

The chain is built from TRBV10-3 and TRBJ2-3; TRBD2 aligns across 10 bases. V shed 3 bases and J 6 bases; nucleotides not matched to a gene: 3. From germline, CDR1 is ENHRY and CDR2 SYGVKD. This CDR3 contains 14 residues. CDR3 region: CAISDSGGVDTQYF. The CDR3, as DNA: TGTGCCATCAGTGACAGCGGGGGGGTCGATACGCAGTATTTT.

The chain uses TRBV7-9 and TRBJ2-7; 12 positions match TRBD2. Germline trimming cut 5 bases from V and 5 bases from J; bases unmatched to any gene: 7. The CDR3 runs to 15 residues. Germline CDR1 reads SEHNR; CDR2 reads FQNEAQ (reference sequence). CDR3 residues: CASSTRLAGVDEQYF. The CDR3 DNA is TGTGCCAGCAGCACCAGACTAGCGGGAGTGGACGAGCAGTACTTC.

This clone was counted ten times or more. The chain employs TRBV4-2 and TRBJ1-2; D is undetermined. Trimming removed 4 bases from V and 5 bases from J, with 11 bases in between. The CDR3 consists of 13 residues. The germline CDR1 and CDR2 sequences are LGHNA and YNFKEQ. CDR3 in DNA: TGTGCCAGCAGCCGAATAGGGAGGTATGGCTACACCTTC. Translated: CASSRIGRYGYTF.

The chain recombines TRBV9 with TRBJ2-5; possible D gene TRBD2, 5 bases. Trimming stripped 4 bases from V and 4 bases from J, with 11 bases between. The CDR3 extends over 13 amino acids. The germline V gene encodes CDR1 SGDLS and CDR2 YYNGEE. The CDR3, as DNA: TGTGCCAGCAGCCCCCCCCGGGGAGAGACCCAGTACTTC. Protein: CASSPPRGETQYF.

This clone turned up a few times. This chain links TRBV25-1 with TRBJ1-1; possibly TRBD1 for D (6 bases). CDR1 MGHDK and CDR2 SYGVNS come from the germline V gene. V shed 3 bases and J shed 0 bases, with 11 bases lying between them. This CDR3 has 15 residues. DNA of the CDR3: TGTGCCAGCAGTGAGTTCGACAGGCTGAACACTGAAGCTTTCTTT. Residues: CASSEFDRLNTEAFF.

As to this clone: Distinct nucleotide sequences in the sample also encode this CDR3. This chain uses TRBV7-2 with TRBJ2-3, with TRBD2 as a possible D gene (6 bases). CDR1 is SGHTA, CDR2 FQGNSA, per germline. The ends were cut back, 3 bases at V and 2 bases at J, with 9 bases in the middle. The CDR3 is made up of 14 amino acids. The CDR3 bases are TGTGCCAGCAGCTTTAGCGGACCCACAGATACGCAGTATTTT. This gives the protein CASSFSGPTDTQYF.

The V call is TRBV7-2, the J call TRBJ1-3; D gene uncertain. CDR3 size: 16 residues. The V gene's germline CDR1 is SGHTA and CDR2 FQGNSA. With 4 bases removed from V and 4 bases from J, the gap between germline ends came to 17 bases. As DNA, the CDR3 is TGTGCCAGCAGCTCTAAGACCACTACCCACGGAAACACCATATATTTT. This encodes CASSSKTTTHGNTIYF.

DNA for the CDR3: TGTGCCAGCAGCCCCGGAACAGCTAACTCTGGAAACACCATATATTTT. It specifies CASSPGTANSGNTIYF. The chain joins TRBV7-2 to TRBJ1-3; D is uncertain. The CDR3 is 16 amino acids. Trimming took off 5 bases at V and 0 bases at J, with 14 bases between the two ends. The germline CDR1 and CDR2 sequences are SGHTA and FQGNSA.

This sequence joins TRBV29-1 and TRBJ1-2; D uncertain. V lost 1 base and J 2 bases, leaving 14 bases between the germline ends. CDR3 length: 15 residues. Germline loops: CDR1 SQVTM, CDR2 ANQGSEA. The CDR3: CSVEGSVTRNYGYTF. The CDR3 DNA sequence: TGCAGCGTTGAAGGGTCAGTCACCAGAAACTATGGCTACACCTTC.

Concerning this clone: Distinct nucleotide sequences in the sample also encode this CDR3. DNA of the CDR3: TGTGCCAGCAGTGAAAGACTAGCGGGGCACCCAACCGGGGAGCTGTTTTTT. As protein: CASSERLAGHPTGELFF. The chain is built from TRBV2 and TRBJ2-2; 11 bases are a match to TRBD2. Germline V gives CDR1 SNHLY, CDR2 FYNNEI. After removal of 2 bases from V and 5 bases from J, the junction contained 7 bases not matched to a gene. CDR3 length equals 17 residues.

The chain recombines TRBV7-2 with TRBJ2-5; 11 bases agree with TRBD2. The tail of the sequence fits TRBJ2-7 better, so the J call may be wrong. CDR1 and CDR2 (germline): SGHTA, FQGNSA. The CDR3 is 15 amino acids. Here the CDR3 reads CASSLLAGGGYEQYF. As DNA, the CDR3 is TGTGCCAGCAGCTTACTAGCGGGAGGTGGCTACGAGCAGTACTTC.

This clone was observed a single time. The chain is built from TRBV28 and TRBJ1-2; possibly TRBD1 for D (6 bases). The germline CDR1 and CDR2 sequences are MDHEN and SYDVKM. Trimming took off 10 bases at V and 3 bases at J, with 15 bases between the two ends. CDR3 size: 13 residues. CDR3 DNA: TGTGCCACCCGAGCAGGGGTAGACTATGGCTACACCTTC. Translating it yields CATRAGVDYGYTF.

The V and J genes are TRBV4-1 and TRBJ2-5; the match to TRBD2 covers 9 bases. The CDR3 consists of 16 residues. Germline CDR1 and CDR2: MGHRA and YSYEKL. Trimming removed 2 bases from V and 7 bases from J; junction bases left unmatched: 11. CDR3 sequence reads: CASSQSPSGAMGTQYF. In DNA, the CDR3 is TGCGCCAGCAGCCAATCCCCTAGCGGGGCCATGGGGACCCAGTACTTC.

This rearrangement joins TRBV5-1 to TRBJ2-3; 13 positions match TRBD2. Losses at the gene ends were 2 bases for V and 2 bases for J; bases not matched to a gene: 8. This CDR3 spans 18 amino acids. Germline CDR1 SGHRS, CDR2 YFSETQ. CDR3 region: CASSLGLTSGGPTDTQYF. CDR3 nucleotide sequence: TGCGCCAGCAGCTTAGGCCTGACTAGCGGGGGGCCCACAGATACGCAGTATTTT.

In its sample, this clone was seen a few times. The CDR3, as DNA: TGTGCCAGCAGTTTAAAAGGGGACACTGAAGCTTTCTTT. Amino acid sequence: CASSLKGDTEAFF. The genes are TRBV28 and TRBJ1-1, with D perhaps TRBD1 (5 bases). Germline V gene data show CDR1 as MDHEN and CDR2 as SYDVKM. Trimming took off 2 bases at V and 3 bases at J, with 7 bases between the two ends. CDR3 length: 13 residues. The entire variable domain, with the rest obtained from reference TRBV28 and TRBJ1-1, is as follows: DVKVTQSSRYLVKRTGEKVFLECVQDMDHENMFWYRQDPGLGLRLIYFSYDVKMKEKGDIPEGYSVSREKKERFSLILESASTNQTSMYLCASSLKGDTEAFFGQGTRLTVV.

This clone was counted a single time. CDR3 protein: CASKTGGLYEQYF. The CDR3 coding sequence is TGCGCCAGCAAGACAGGGGGCCTCTACGAGCAGTACTTC. V usage is TRBV10-2 and J usage is TRBJ2-7; 10 bases align to TRBD1. This CDR3 has 13 amino acids. The germline gives CDR1 WSHSY, CDR2 SAAADI. V shed 7 bases, J shed 3 bases, and the junction held 3 bases outside the gene matches.

The chain carries TRBV2 and TRBJ1-5; TRBD1 agrees at 9 bases. The V gene end was trimmed by 4 bases and the J gene end by 2 bases; junction bases not matched to a gene: 3. Germline lookup yields CDR1 SNHLY and CDR2 FYNNEI. The CDR3 length is 15 residues. CDR3 sequence reads: CASSGGQGGNQPQHF. CDR3 DNA: TGTGCCAGCAGTGGGGGACAGGGTGGCAATCAGCCCCAGCATTTT. The variable domain in full, with the rest retrieved from reference TRBV2 and TRBJ1-5, is EPEVTQTPSHQVTQMGQEVILRCVPISNHLYFYWYRQILGQKVEFLVSFYNNEISEKSEIFDDQFSVERPDGSNFTLKIRSTKLEDSAMYFCASSGGQGGNQPQHFGDGTRLSIL.

The chain links TRBV10-3 to TRBJ2-5, with D possibly TRBD2 on 5 matching bases. V was clipped by 10 bases and J by 6 bases, with 18 bases between them. Per germline, CDR1 ENHRY and CDR2 SYGVKD. The CDR3 contains 13 residues. CDR3 amino acids: CATSHTGEQTQYF. The CDR3 coding sequence is TGTGCCACCTCACATACCGGGGAGCAGACCCAGTACTTC.

This CDR3 reads CASSLAEQSMGNQPQHF. CDR3 sequence (DNA): TGTGCCAGCAGCTTGGCGGAGCAGAGTATGGGCAATCAGCCCCAGCATTTT. The J gene is TRBJ1-5, the V gene TRBV5-4; D not resolved. Trimming cost V 0 bases and J 2 bases, with 15 bases left between them. This CDR3 has 17 residues. The germline V gene encodes CDR1 SGHNT and CDR2 YYREEE (reference sequence).

This clone was picked up a small number of times. This chain links TRBV5-6 with TRBJ1-4, with D possibly TRBD1 on 5 matching bases. V lost 0 bases to trimming and J lost 8 bases, with 11 bases between them. Germline lookup yields CDR1 SGHDT and CDR2 YYEEEE. This CDR3 is built from 14 residues. CDR3: CASSLGGSGEKLFF. The CDR3 DNA reads TGTGCCAGCAGCTTGGGTGGCTCAGGGGAAAAACTGTTTTTT.

The CDR3 spells CASSPLTGGITDTQYF. CDR3 nucleotide sequence: TGTGCCAGCTCACCACTCACGGGGGGGATCACAGATACGCAGTATTTT. The chain links TRBV18 to TRBJ2-3, with 8 positions matching TRBD2. The ends lost 1 base at V and 2 bases at J; junction bases unmatched: 5. CDR3 length equals 16 residues. Germline CDR1 is KGHSH and CDR2 is LQKENI.

The chain carries TRBV28 and TRBJ2-1; 7 positions agree with TRBD1. V gave up 9 bases and J gave up 0 bases; unmatched junction bases: 8. This CDR3 region has 15 residues. The germline CDR1 and CDR2 sequences are MDHEN and SYDVKM. The CDR3 DNA follows: TGTGCCAGTAGAGGACAGGTTAGCTCCTACAATGAGCAGTTCTTC. Protein: CASRGQVSSYNEQFF.

This chain connects TRBV5-8 to TRBJ2-7, with 11 bases matching TRBD2. This CDR3 contains 15 residues. The junction had 6 bases not matched to a gene; V was cut back by 4 bases and J by 3 bases. In germline, CDR1 is SGHTS, CDR2 YDEGEE. CDR3 sequence reads: CASSRTSGRIYEQYF. The DNA of the CDR3 is TGTGCCAGCAGCCGTACTAGCGGGAGAATCTACGAGCAGTACTTC.

This clone was observed a handful of times. V gene TRBV27 combines with J gene TRBJ2-5, with TRBD2 matching over 15 bases. Germline trimming cut 5 bases from V and 2 bases from J; bases unmatched to any gene: 6. Germline V gene lookup returns CDR1 MNHEY and CDR2 SMNVEV (reference sequence). The CDR3 runs to 17 residues. CDR3 DNA sequence: TGTGCCAGCAGTCGGACTAGCGGGGGGGTTGGGCAAGAGACCCAGTACTTC. It codes for CASSRTSGGVGQETQYF.

The V call is TRBV4-3, the J call TRBJ2-7, with 13 bases lining up with TRBD2. The ends lost 4 bases at V and 7 bases at J; junction bases unmatched: 7. Germline V gene lookup returns CDR1 LGHNA and CDR2 YSLEER. The CDR3 has 15 residues. The CDR3, as DNA: TGCGCCAGCAGCCTTAAACTAGCGGGGGGGCAAGAGCAGTACTTC. It translates to CASSLKLAGGQEQYF.

The J gene is TRBJ2-2, the V gene TRBV27, with 16 positions matching TRBD2. V lost 3 bases, J lost 7 bases, and 5 bases stayed unmatched. Germline V gene lookup returns CDR1 MNHEY and CDR2 SMNVEV (reference sequence). The CDR3 loop spans 17 amino acids. The CDR3 DNA is TGTGCCAGCAGTTTCTTCGGGACTAGCGGGAGGGTCGGGGAGCTGTTTTTT. Amino acid sequence: CASSFFGTSGRVGELFF.

The genes are TRBV7-2 and TRBJ2-1; 13 nucleotides line up with TRBD2. V was clipped by 4 bases and J by 7 bases; unmatched bases: 4. CDR1 is SGHTA, CDR2 FQGNSA, per germline. The CDR3 runs to 15 residues. The CDR3 here is CASSWGLAGRNEQFF. In DNA, the CDR3 is TGTGCCAGCAGCTGGGGACTAGCGGGACGGAATGAGCAGTTCTTC.

In its sample, this clone was seen once. The J gene is TRBJ2-2, the V gene TRBV6-5, with 9 bases matching TRBD1. The J segment lost 4 bases and the V segment lost 6 bases, leaving 6 bases of the junction unmatched. The CDR3 extends over 15 amino acids. CDR1 and CDR2 from the germline V gene are MNHEY and SVGAGI. CDR3 protein: CASRVGQGFTGELFF. Written as DNA, the CDR3 is TGTGCCAGCAGGGTAGGACAGGGGTTCACCGGGGAGCTGTTTTTT.

V gene TRBV10-2 combines with J gene TRBJ2-3; weak D call: TRBD2 (6 bases). Looked up from germline, CDR1 is WSHSY and CDR2 is SAAADI. The CDR3 is 15 amino acids. Deletions cut 3 bases from V and 3 bases from J, with 13 bases between. CDR3 sequence reads: CASSDGTGETDTQYF. For the CDR3, the DNA is TGCGCCAGCAGTGACGGTACGGGAGAGACAGATACGCAGTATTTT.